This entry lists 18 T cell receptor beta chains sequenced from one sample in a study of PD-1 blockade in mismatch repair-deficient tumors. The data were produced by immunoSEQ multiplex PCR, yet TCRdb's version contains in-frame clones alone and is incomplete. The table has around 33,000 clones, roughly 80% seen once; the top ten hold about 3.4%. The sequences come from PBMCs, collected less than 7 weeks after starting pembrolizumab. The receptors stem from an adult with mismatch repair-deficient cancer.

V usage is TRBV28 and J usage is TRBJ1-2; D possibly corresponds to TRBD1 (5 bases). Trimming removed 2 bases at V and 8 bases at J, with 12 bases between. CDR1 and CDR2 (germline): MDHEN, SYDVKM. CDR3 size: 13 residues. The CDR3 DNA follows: TGTGCCAGCAGTTTAATCGGGGGAGAGGGCTACACCTTC. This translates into CASSLIGGEGYTF.

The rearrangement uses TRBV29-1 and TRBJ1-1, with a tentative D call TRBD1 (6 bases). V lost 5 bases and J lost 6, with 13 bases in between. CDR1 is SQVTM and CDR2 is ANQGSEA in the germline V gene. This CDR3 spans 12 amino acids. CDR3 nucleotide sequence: TGCAGCGTTTACAGGGAGTTGGCTGAAGCTTTCTTT. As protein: CSVYRELAEAFF. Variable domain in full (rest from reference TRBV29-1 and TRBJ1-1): SAVISQKPSRDICQRGTSLTIQCQVDSQVTMMFWYRQQPGQSLTLIATANQGSEATYESGFVIDKFPISRPNLTFSTLTVSNMSPEDSSIYLCSVYRELAEAFFGQGTRLTVV.

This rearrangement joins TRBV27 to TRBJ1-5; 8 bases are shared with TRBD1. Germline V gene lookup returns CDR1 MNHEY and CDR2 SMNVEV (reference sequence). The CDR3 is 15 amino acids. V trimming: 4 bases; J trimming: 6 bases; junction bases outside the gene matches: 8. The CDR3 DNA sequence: TGTGCCAGCAGTTCAAGACAGGGGAGGGGTCAGCCCCAGCATTTT. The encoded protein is CASSSRQGRGQPQHF.

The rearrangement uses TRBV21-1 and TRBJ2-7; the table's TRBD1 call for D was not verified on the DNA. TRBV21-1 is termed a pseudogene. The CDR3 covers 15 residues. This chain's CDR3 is CASSNLQGAVYEQYF. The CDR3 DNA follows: TGTGCCAGCAGCAACCTACAGGGGGCGGTATACGAGCAGTACTTC.

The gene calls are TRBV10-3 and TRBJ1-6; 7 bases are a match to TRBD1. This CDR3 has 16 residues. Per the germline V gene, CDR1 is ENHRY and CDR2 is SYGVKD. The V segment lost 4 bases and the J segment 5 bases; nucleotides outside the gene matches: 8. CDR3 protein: CAISVLPGQNNSPLHF. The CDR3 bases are TGTGCCATCAGTGTTCTCCCGGGACAGAATAATTCACCCCTCCACTTT.

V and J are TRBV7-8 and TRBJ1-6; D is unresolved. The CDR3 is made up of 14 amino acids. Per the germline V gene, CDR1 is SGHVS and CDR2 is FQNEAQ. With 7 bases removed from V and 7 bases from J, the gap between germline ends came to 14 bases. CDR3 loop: CASIRGGENSPLHF. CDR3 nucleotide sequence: TGTGCCAGCATACGGGGTGGGGAAAATTCACCCCTCCACTTT.

The CDR3 spells CASSLRRDRRDEQYF. The CDR3 DNA reads TGTGCCAGCAGCTTGAGGAGGGACAGGAGGGACGAGCAGTACTTC. V is TRBV5-4 and J is TRBJ2-7, with 8 nucleotides matching TRBD1. Germline V gives CDR1 SGHNT, CDR2 YYREEE (reference sequence). Trimming took 1 base from V and 5 from J; bases not matched to a gene: 8. The CDR3 consists of 15 residues.

This CDR3 is CASSSRPGHLTLGTTDTQYF. The DNA for the CDR3 is TGTGCCAGCAGTTCCCGGCCGGGACACCTCACACTAGGTACCACAGATACGCAGTATTTT. V gene TRBV27 combines with J gene TRBJ2-3; the D gene is possibly TRBD1 (6 bases). The V gene lost 4 bases and the J gene lost 2 bases, with 28 bases spanning the gap. Looked up from germline, CDR1 is MNHEY and CDR2 is SMNVEV (reference sequence). The CDR3 runs 20 residues.

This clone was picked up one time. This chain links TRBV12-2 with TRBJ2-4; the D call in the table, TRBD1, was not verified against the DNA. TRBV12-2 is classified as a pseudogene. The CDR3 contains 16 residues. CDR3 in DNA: TGTGCAAGTCGCCCGGGGTCTCAGGGGTGGGAAAACATTCAGTACTTC. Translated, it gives CASRPGSQGWENIQYF.

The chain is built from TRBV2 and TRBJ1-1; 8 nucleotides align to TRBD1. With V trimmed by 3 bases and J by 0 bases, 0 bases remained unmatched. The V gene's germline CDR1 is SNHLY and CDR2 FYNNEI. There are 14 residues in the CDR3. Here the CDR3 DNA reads TGTGCCAGCAGTGAGGACAGGGTGAACACTGAAGCTTTCTTT. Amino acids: CASSEDRVNTEAFF.

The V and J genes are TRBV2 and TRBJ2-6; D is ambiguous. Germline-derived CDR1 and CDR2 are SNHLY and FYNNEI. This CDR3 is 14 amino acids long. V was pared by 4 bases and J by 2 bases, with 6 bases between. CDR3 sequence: CASSVAAGANVLTF. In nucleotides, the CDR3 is TGTGCCAGCAGTGTGGCGGCTGGGGCCAACGTCCTGACTTTC. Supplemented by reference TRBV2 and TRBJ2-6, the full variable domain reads EPEVTQTPSHQVTQMGQEVILRCVPISNHLYFYWYRQILGQKVEFLVSFYNNEISEKSEIFDDQFSVERPDGSNFTLKIRSTKLEDSAMYFCASSVAAGANVLTFGAGSRLTVL.

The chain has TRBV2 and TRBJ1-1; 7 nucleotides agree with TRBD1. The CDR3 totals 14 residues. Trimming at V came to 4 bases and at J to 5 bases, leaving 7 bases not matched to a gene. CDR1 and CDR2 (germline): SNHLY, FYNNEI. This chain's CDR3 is CASSAQGVGTEAFF. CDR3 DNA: TGTGCCAGCAGTGCGCAGGGGGTAGGGACTGAAGCTTTCTTT.

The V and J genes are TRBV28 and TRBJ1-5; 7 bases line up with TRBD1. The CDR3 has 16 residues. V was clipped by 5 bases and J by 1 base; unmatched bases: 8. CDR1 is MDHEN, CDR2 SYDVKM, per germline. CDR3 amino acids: CASSPTRTGSNQPQHF. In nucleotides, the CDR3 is TGTGCCAGCAGTCCGACCCGGACAGGCAGCAATCAGCCCCAGCATTTT.

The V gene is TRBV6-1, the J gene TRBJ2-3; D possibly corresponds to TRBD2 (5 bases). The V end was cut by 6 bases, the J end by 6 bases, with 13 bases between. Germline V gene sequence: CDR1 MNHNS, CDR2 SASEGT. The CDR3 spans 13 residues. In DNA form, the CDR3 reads TGTGCCAGCAGAGTCGGACTTGCGGATACGCAGTATTTT. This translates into CASRVGLADTQYF.

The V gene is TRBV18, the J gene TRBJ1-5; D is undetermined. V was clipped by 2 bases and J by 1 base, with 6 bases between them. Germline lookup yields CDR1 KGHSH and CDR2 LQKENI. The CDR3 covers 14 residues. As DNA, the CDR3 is TGTGCCAGCTCACCAGGGCACAGCAATCAGCCCCAGCATTTT. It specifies CASSPGHSNQPQHF.

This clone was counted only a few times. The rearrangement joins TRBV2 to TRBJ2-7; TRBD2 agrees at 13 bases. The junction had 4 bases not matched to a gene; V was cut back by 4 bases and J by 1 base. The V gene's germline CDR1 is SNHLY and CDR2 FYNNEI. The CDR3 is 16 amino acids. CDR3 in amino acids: CASSGTSGRKSYEQYF. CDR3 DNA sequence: TGTGCCAGCAGTGGGACTAGCGGGAGAAAGTCCTACGAGCAGTACTTC.

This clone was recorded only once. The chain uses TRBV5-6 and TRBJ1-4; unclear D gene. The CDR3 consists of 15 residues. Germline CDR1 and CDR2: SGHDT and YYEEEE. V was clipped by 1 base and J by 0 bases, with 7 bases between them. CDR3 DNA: TGTGCCAGCAGCTTGACTACCTCAACTAATGAAAAACTGTTTTTT. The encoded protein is CASSLTTSTNEKLFF.

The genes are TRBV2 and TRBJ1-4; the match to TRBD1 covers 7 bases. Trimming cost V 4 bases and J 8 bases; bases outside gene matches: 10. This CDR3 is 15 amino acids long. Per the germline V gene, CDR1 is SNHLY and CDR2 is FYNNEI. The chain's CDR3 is CASSGQTGRTEKLFF. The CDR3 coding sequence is TGTGCCAGCAGTGGACAGACAGGGCGGACAGAAAAACTGTTTTTT.